The entry that follows covers one T cell receptor beta chain sequence. What it recognizes is unknown. The J segment lost 8 bases and the V segment lost 0 bases, leaving 9 bases of the junction unmatched. The CDR3 covers 16 residues. Germline V gives CDR1 ENHRY, CDR2 SYGVKD. Vbeta (60) and Jbeta (13) primers were used in the PCR. TCRdb's copy holds only in-frame clones and misses some; the assay was immunoSEQ multiplex PCR. This table holds 200,000 or so clones, approximately 80% found once. The sample is drawn from a study of cytomegalovirus exposure and HLA in healthy donors. Across the study: Earlier work reported approximately 100 million unique TCR beta sequences from approximately 180 million T cells. Overall study findings and caveats: Reports credit the classifier with highly specific, highly sensitive diagnosis of cytomegalovirus status. There were several of the most significant clusters that appeared linked to common viral pathogens in a later analysis. Previous analysis showed most TCR beta V segments were productive about 90% or about 30% of the time.

Input material: PBMCs. This chain connects TRBV10-3 to TRBJ2-1; 8 nucleotides agree with TRBD2. The TCR was taken from a man aged 40-49 years in good health and CMV-seronegative. The CDR3, as DNA: TGTGCCATCAGTGAGTCGGGCGGGGGGAACTTCTATGAGCAGTTCTTC. Translating it yields CAISESGGGNFYEQFF.